These 4 T cell receptor beta chains share one sample of origin, sequenced in a study of blood T cells in healthy people across ages. The second PCR ran about 6 to 11 cycles with a sample-barcoded 5' primer and J-beta primers. TCRdb processed the 5' RACE reads anew with MiXCR; each CDR3 protein has one entry. The data show approximately 690,000 distinct CDR3 sequences, 40% to 45% seen once. The sequenced material came from blood. The receptors shown here come from a man of 80 years or more in good health.

The chain carries TRBV4-3 and TRBJ2-1; 16 bases match TRBD2. The CDR3 is 18 amino acids. After removal of 3 bases from V and 8 bases from J, the junction contained 10 bases not matched to a gene. Germline V lookup: CDR1 LGHNA, CDR2 YSLEER. The CDR3 nucleotides read TGCGCCAGCAGCCATACCGGGACTAGCGGGGGGGCCAGGGATGAGCAGTTCTTC. Protein: CASSHTGTSGGARDEQFF.

This rearrangement joins TRBV20-1 to TRBJ2-5; 7 bases are shared with TRBD2. In germline, CDR1 is DFQATT, CDR2 SNEGSKA (reference sequence). The CDR3 has 16 residues. The J segment lost 1 base and the V segment lost 3 bases, leaving 11 bases of the junction unmatched. In DNA form, the CDR3 reads TGCAGTGCTAGGAGCGGGATCGGGGGAGGCCAAGAGACCCAGTACTTC. Translating gives CSARSGIGGGQETQYF.

This chain connects TRBV25-1 to TRBJ2-7; TRBD1 might be the D (6 bases). The CDR3 loop spans 15 amino acids. CDR1 is MGHDK, CDR2 SYGVNS, per germline. Trimming removed 1 base at V and 2 bases at J, with 12 bases between. The CDR3 coding sequence is TGTGCCAGCAGTGAATCGGGGCAGGGGCCCTACGAGCAGTACTTC. It yields the protein CASSESGQGPYEQYF.

This chain's CDR3 is CAWSVNYRYGYTF. DNA of the CDR3: TGTGCCTGGAGTGTGAACTACCGATATGGCTACACCTTC. V gene TRBV30 combines with J gene TRBJ1-2; D uncertain. The CDR3 covers 13 residues. The germline V gene encodes CDR1 GTSNPN and CDR2 SVGIG (reference sequence). Trimming left V 0 bases short and J 5 bases short, with 10 bases between.